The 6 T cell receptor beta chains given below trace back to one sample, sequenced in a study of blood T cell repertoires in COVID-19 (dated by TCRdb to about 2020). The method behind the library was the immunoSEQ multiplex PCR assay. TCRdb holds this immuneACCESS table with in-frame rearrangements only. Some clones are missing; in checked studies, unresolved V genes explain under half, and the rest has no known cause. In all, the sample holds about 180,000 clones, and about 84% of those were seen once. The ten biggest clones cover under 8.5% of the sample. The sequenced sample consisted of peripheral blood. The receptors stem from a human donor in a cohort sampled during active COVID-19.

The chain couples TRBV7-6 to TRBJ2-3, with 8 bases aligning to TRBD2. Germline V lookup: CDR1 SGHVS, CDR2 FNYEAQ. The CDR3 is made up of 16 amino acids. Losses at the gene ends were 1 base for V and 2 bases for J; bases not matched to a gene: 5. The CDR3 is CASSLVRGGPTDTQYF. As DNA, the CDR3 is TGTGCCAGCAGCTTAGTTCGGGGGGGGCCCACAGATACGCAGTATTTT. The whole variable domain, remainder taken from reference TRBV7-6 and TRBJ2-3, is GAGVSQSPRYKVTKRGQDVALRCDPISGHVSLYWYRQALGQGPEFLTYFNYEAQQDKSGLPNDRFSAERPEGSISTLTIQRTEQRDSAMYRCASSLVRGGPTDTQYFGPGTRLTVL.

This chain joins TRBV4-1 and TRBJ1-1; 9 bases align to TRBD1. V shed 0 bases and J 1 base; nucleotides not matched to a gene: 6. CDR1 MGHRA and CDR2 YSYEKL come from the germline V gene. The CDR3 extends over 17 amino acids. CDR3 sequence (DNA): TGCGCCAGCAGCCAAGACGGACAGGGGCCTTGGAACACTGAAGCTTTCTTT. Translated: CASSQDGQGPWNTEAFF.

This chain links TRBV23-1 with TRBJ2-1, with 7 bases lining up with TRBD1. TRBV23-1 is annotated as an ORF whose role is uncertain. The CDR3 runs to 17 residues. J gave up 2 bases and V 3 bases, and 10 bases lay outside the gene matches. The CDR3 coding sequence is TGCGCCAGCAGTCACCCACAGGGGACCCCCCCCTACAATGAGCAGTTCTTC. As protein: CASSHPQGTPPYNEQFF.

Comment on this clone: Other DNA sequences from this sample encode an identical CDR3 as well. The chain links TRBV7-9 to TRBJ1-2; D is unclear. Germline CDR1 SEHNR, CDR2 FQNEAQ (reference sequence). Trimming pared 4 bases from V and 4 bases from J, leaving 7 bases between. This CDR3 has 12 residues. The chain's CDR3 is CASSSGGYGYTF. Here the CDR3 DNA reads TGTGCCAGCAGCTCAGGAGGCTATGGCTACACCTTC.

The CDR3 region is CASSLAFREDYGYTF. In nucleotides, the CDR3 is TGTGCCAGCAGCTTGGCGTTCAGGGAAGACTATGGCTACACCTTC. The chain is built from TRBV5-6 and TRBJ1-2; D may be TRBD1 (5 bases). Between the trimmed V and J ends, which lost 0 bases and 3 bases, there was a span of 12 bases. In germline, CDR1 is SGHDT, CDR2 YYEEEE. The CDR3 contains 15 residues.

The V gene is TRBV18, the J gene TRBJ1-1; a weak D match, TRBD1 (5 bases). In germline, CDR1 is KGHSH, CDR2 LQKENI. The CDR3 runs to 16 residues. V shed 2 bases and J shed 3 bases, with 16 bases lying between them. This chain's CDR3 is CASSPRGGARDTEAFF. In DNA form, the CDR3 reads TGTGCCAGCTCACCAAGGGGAGGGGCAAGGGACACTGAAGCTTTCTTT. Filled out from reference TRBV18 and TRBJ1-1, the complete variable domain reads NAGVMQNPRHLVRRRGQEARLRCSPMKGHSHVYWYRQLPEEGLKFMVYLQKENIIDESGMPKERFSAEFPKEGPSILRIQQVVRGDSAAYFCASSPRGGARDTEAFFGQGTRLTVV.